This TCR beta chain is from a study of cytotoxic CD8 clonotypes in ibrutinib-treated CLL (TCRdb year 2021). A note on the overall study: The cohort had eleven to twelve relapsed/refractory and around 16 treatment-naive patients; roughly 17 were IGHV unmutated. Responses were partial in some 24 patients and complete in 2; after median approximately 67 months follow-up, 14 stayed in remission and 12 progressed. The response samples were drawn at a median of approximately 11 months into treatment, with a range of roughly 6 to 36 months. On average, each sample had 255,043 productive templates and under 95,000 productive rearrangements. Longitudinal samples were available for 26 of the 86 trial participants. Cryopreserved peripheral blood mononuclear cells were collected at three points: before therapy, at response, and at either sustained remission or disease progression. Every sample from remission and from progressive disease was obtained while the patients were still on ibrutinib.

In light of the paper, this sample's time point label describes: about twelve months on ibrutinib. For TCR beta library preparation, roughly 2.2 micrograms of genomic DNA was extracted from cryopreserved PBMCs. Longitudinal blood samples from CLL patients on ibrutinib monotherapy underwent high-throughput TCR beta sequencing. The patients took part in an open-label, single-center phase 2 trial of ibrutinib monotherapy. Each clonotype received, on average, about 10x coverage in deep resolution sequencing performed on a MiSeq, where the target depth lay between 1 in 1 million and 1 in 200,000 T cells. TCR beta libraries were generated with the immunoSEQ hsTCRB Kit. As for the authors' bioinformatics: ImmunoSEQ Data Assistant and ImmunoSEQ Analyzer were used for data analysis, and V, D and J genes were assigned according to IMGT definitions. Clonality, which ranges from 0 to 1, was calculated as one minus the normalized Shannon entropy of productive rearrangement frequencies. Only overrepresented clonotypes making up at least 0.05% of each patient's repertoire were included in the public clonotype analysis. Repertoires from roughly 13 age-matched healthy donors in immuneACCESS were used as clonality controls. This is the immuneACCESS table as TCRdb keeps it, with only in-frame sequences that have V and J called. A part of the clones is gone; compared with another copy, unresolved V genes explain less than half, and the rest is unexplained. V, J and clone size were drawn from that table, and D and trimming were deduced from the DNA. Within this sample are 200,000 or so clones, with 60% to 80% of them counted one time only. Jointly, the top ten make up about 6.4% of the sample.

As for this clone: Its antigen specificity is not known. Base quality data are lacking; no much larger clone is found one base away.

Overall study outcomes, separate from this receptor: Public clonotypes were rare and either shrank or stayed stable during treatment, and the rise in clonality at ibrutinib response reflected expansion of private clonotypes. At baseline, clonality was higher than in age-matched healthy donors and showed a strong correlation with circulating CD8+ T-cell counts. An increase in clonality was observed at ibrutinib response, with clonality remaining stable during sustained remission and falling back toward baseline at progression. Sampling times were not matched between sustained-remission and progressing patients, and lymph node repertoires were not studied.

This material consisted of PBMCs, taken after 12 months of ibrutinib treatment. The clonotype comes from a human donor with chronic lymphocytic leukemia.

The CDR3 amino acid sequence is: CAWSIGSLSADTQYF. The DNA reads as follows: TGTGCCTGGAGTATCGGGAGCCTCTCAGCGGATACGCAGTATTTT. The sequence joins TRBV30 to TRBJ2-3, with a tentative D gene TRBD2 over 6 matching bases. Trimming removed 2 bases from V and 6 bases from J, leaving 18 bases between the germline ends. The CDR3 goes from the cysteine to the phenylalanine over 15 residues. Only the CDR3 DNA stays, 45 bases, in frame from base 1. CDR1 and CDR2, per the germline V gene (reference sequence), are GTSNPN and SVGIG.